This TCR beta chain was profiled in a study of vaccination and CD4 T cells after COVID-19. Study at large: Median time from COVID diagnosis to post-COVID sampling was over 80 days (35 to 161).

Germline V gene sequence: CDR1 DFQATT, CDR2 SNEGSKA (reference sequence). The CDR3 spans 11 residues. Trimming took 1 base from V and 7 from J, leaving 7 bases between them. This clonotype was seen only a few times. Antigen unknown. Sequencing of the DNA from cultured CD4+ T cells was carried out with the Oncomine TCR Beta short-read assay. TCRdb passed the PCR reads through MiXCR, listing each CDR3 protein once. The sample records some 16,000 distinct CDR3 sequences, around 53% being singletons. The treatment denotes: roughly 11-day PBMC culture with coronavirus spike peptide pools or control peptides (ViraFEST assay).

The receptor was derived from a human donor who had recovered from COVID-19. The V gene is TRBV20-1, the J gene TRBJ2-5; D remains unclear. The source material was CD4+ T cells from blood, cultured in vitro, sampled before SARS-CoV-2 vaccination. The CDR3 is CSARVGPTQYF. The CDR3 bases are TGCAGTGCTAGAGTGGGTCCGACCCAGTACTTC.